The 29 T cell receptor beta chains given below trace back to one sample, sequenced in a study of blood T cells in healthy people across ages. A J-beta primer mix and a sample-barcoded 5' primer were used in a second PCR of roughly 7 to 12 cycles. TCRdb ran MiXCR on the 5' RACE reads and lists one entry per CDR3 protein. The sample consists of about 1.6 million distinct CDR3 sequences, about 31% of them appearing once. The sequencing input was blood. Receptor source: a woman aged 25 to 39 in good health.

This clonotype occurred a few times. The chain recombines TRBV6-2 or TRBV6-3 with TRBJ2-1, with a tentative D call TRBD1 (5 bases). V lost 10 bases, J lost 0 bases, and 19 bases lay in between. This CDR3 is built from 16 residues. Germline loops: CDR1 MNHEY, CDR2 SVGEGT. The CDR3 sequence is CATTLRHRSSYNEQFF. The DNA of the CDR3 is TGTGCCACCACGCTGAGACACAGGAGCTCCTACAATGAGCAGTTCTTC.

CDR3 in DNA: TGTGCCAGCAGGTTCAGACTAGCGGGCGATTACAATGAGCAGTTCTTC. Protein sequence: CASRFRLAGDYNEQFF. This sequence joins TRBV6-5 and TRBJ2-1; TRBD2 agrees at 10 bases. Germline values: CDR1 MNHEY, CDR2 SVGAGI. Trimming at V came to 6 bases and at J to 4 bases, leaving 9 bases not matched to a gene. The length of the CDR3 is 16 residues.

The chain couples TRBV2 to TRBJ1-2; the D gene is possibly TRBD1 (5 bases). Trimming cost V 9 bases and J 4 bases, with 15 bases left between them. Germline assignment: CDR1 SNHLY and CDR2 FYNNEI. The CDR3 is 13 residues long. CDR3 residues: CASGQRSGYGYTF. The CDR3 nucleotides are TGTGCCAGTGGACAAAGATCAGGCTATGGCTACACCTTC.

This CDR3 reads CSAFGTANYGYTF. The CDR3 nucleotides read TGCAGTGCTTTCGGGACGGCGAACTATGGCTACACCTTC. The chain recombines TRBV20-1 with TRBJ1-2; D may be TRBD1 (5 bases). The CDR3 loop spans 13 amino acids. Germline V gene lookup returns CDR1 DFQATT and CDR2 SNEGSKA (reference sequence). The V end was cut by 5 bases, the J end by 2 bases, with 12 bases between.

This clonotype was counted between two and nine times. The chain combines TRBV20-1 with TRBJ1-2; TRBD1 agrees at 10 bases. Looked up from germline, CDR1 is DFQATT and CDR2 is SNEGSKA (reference sequence). V was pared by 1 base and J by 2 bases, with 7 bases of the junction left unmatched. This CDR3 contains 16 residues. CDR3: CSARAPDRGKNYGYTF. The CDR3 bases are TGCAGTGCTAGAGCGCCGGACAGGGGGAAAAACTATGGCTACACCTTC.

Regarding this clonotype: The junction does not match germline at one end; this may be a read error. The rearrangement joins TRBV20-1 to TRBJ2-4; the match to TRBD1 covers 7 bases. Per germline, CDR1 DFQATT and CDR2 SNEGSKA (reference sequence). CDR3 length: 14 amino acids. The CDR3 DNA sequence: TGCAATGCTTGGACAGGTTTGGCCAAAAACATTCAGTACTTC. Protein product: CNAWTGLAKNIQYF.

In DNA form, the CDR3 reads TGTGCCACCTTGGGACAGGGGGCGACTGAAGCTTTCTTT. Its protein is CATLGQGATEAFF. The chain recombines TRBV2 with TRBJ1-1; the match to TRBD1 covers 12 bases. CDR3 length equals 13 residues. The ends lost 10 bases at V and 5 bases at J; junction bases unmatched: 5. Germline-derived CDR1 and CDR2 are SNHLY and FYNNEI.

The gene calls are TRBV20-1 and TRBJ2-7; the match to TRBD1 covers 8 bases. The CDR3 is 13 amino acids. Germline-derived CDR1 and CDR2 are DFQATT and SNEGSKA (reference sequence). With 6 bases clipped from V and 1 base from J, the junction kept 5 bases outside the gene matches. CDR3 in DNA: TGCAGTGCGGGGACAGGAAATTCCTACGAGCAGTACTTC. Translating it yields CSAGTGNSYEQYF.

CDR3 region: CASSFSTVGYTF. Here the CDR3 DNA reads TGTGCCAGCAGCTTCTCGACGGTTGGCTACACCTTC. This chain uses TRBV11-2 with TRBJ1-2; D is unresolved. The CDR3 covers 12 residues. Trimming removed 3 bases at V and 7 bases at J, with 9 bases between. The germline V gene has CDR1 SGHAT and CDR2 FQNNGV.

The chain combines TRBV7-2 with TRBJ2-1; 13 nucleotides match TRBD2. Germline loops: CDR1 SGHTA, CDR2 FQGNSA. The CDR3 spans 16 residues. J was trimmed by 7 bases and V by 5 bases; bases with no gene match: 8. DNA of the CDR3: TGTGCCAGCAGCCTCTGGACTAGCGGGAGTATGAATGAGCAGTTCTTC. Its protein product is CASSLWTSGSMNEQFF.

This clonotype has a handful of counts. The rearrangement links TRBV5-1 to TRBJ2-1, with a tentative D call TRBD2 (6 bases). Germline CDR1 reads SGHRS; CDR2 reads YFSETQ. The CDR3 is 15 amino acids. V was pared by 0 bases and J by 9 bases, with 16 bases between. CDR3: CASSLAGAFPGEQFF. The CDR3 bases are TGCGCCAGCAGCTTGGCGGGAGCCTTCCCCGGTGAGCAGTTCTTC.

This clonotype has only a few counts. The rearrangement uses TRBV27 and TRBJ2-1; D remains ambiguous. The V gene lost 2 bases and the J gene lost 0 bases, with 8 bases spanning the gap. The CDR3 runs to 15 residues. Germline CDR1 reads MNHEY; CDR2 reads SMNVEV (reference sequence). In DNA form, the CDR3 reads TGTGCCAGCAGTTTAAAACGGCCCTCCTACAATGAGCAGTTCTTC. Translation gives CASSLKRPSYNEQFF.

The V and J genes are TRBV4-1 and TRBJ2-2; D not resolved. Germline CDR1 is MGHRA and CDR2 is YSYEKL. This CDR3 has 16 residues. V was cut by 0 bases and J by 1 base, with 9 bases left in between. In DNA, the CDR3 is TGCGCCAGCAGCCAAGAACCCCAGATGAACACCGGGGAGCTGTTTTTT. Its translation is CASSQEPQMNTGELFF.

Ten or more counts support this clonotype. The chain joins TRBV10-3 to TRBJ2-7; D could derive from TRBD1 or TRBD2 (5 bases each). V lost 2 bases and J lost 2, with 10 bases in between. CDR3 length equals 14 residues. Germline V gives CDR1 ENHRY, CDR2 SYGVKD. CDR3 sequence (DNA): TGTGCCATCAGTGAGACACGGGGCCCCTACGAGCAGTACTTC. This encodes CAISETRGPYEQYF.

The chain carries TRBV7-9 and TRBJ2-5, with D perhaps assigned TRBD1 or TRBD2 (5 bases each). Germline V lookup: CDR1 SEHNR, CDR2 FQNEAQ (reference sequence). V lost 8 bases, J lost 5 bases, and 27 bases lay in between. This CDR3 has 17 amino acids. The CDR3 DNA reads as TGTGCCAGCGGCACCATTCTGGGGGTTTCCCCCGTCGAGACCCAGTACTTC. It specifies CASGTILGVSPVETQYF.

This clonotype was seen only a few times. The chain carries TRBV20-1 and TRBJ2-3, with 9 bases that match TRBD1. The germline V gene encodes CDR1 DFQATT and CDR2 SNEGSKA (reference sequence). CDR3 size: 12 residues. V shed 2 bases, J shed 13 bases, and the junction held 7 bases outside the gene matches. Written as DNA, the CDR3 is TGCAGTGCTAGACGGGGACAGGGCTACAAGTATTTT. It yields the protein CSARRGQGYKYF.

This clonotype was observed a handful of times. This chain joins TRBV6-1 and TRBJ2-5; D is unclear. This CDR3 has 11 residues. The V gene lost 7 bases and the J gene lost 2 bases, with 5 bases spanning the gap. The germline V gene encodes CDR1 MNHNS and CDR2 SASEGT. CDR3 in amino acids: CASNIQETQYF. CDR3 nucleotide sequence: TGTGCCAGCAACATACAAGAGACCCAGTACTTC.

The chain carries TRBV27 and TRBJ2-7; possibly TRBD2 for D (5 bases). CDR1 MNHEY and CDR2 SMNVEV come from the germline V gene (reference sequence). There are 14 residues in the CDR3. Trimming took off 3 bases at V and 4 bases at J, with 13 bases between the two ends. CDR3 sequence (DNA): TGTGCCAGCAGTTTTAGAGGGCCGATTTACGAGCAGTACTTC. As protein: CASSFRGPIYEQYF.

The CDR3 DNA reads as TGCGCCAGCAGCCCGGGAGGGACTAGCGGGACGGAGACCCAGTACTTC. Residues: CASSPGGTSGTETQYF. The chain recombines TRBV5-1 with TRBJ2-5, with 13 bases matching TRBD2. V lost 4 bases, J lost 5 bases, and 8 bases stayed unmatched. Germline V lookup: CDR1 SGHRS, CDR2 YFSETQ. The CDR3 runs 16 residues.

V gene TRBV5-1 combines with J gene TRBJ1-2; D is unclear. V gave up 4 bases and J gave up 5 bases, with 15 bases separating them. The CDR3 runs 14 residues. The germline gives CDR1 SGHRS, CDR2 YFSETQ. This CDR3 reads CASSPVESGYGYTF. Here the CDR3 DNA reads TGCGCCAGCAGCCCGGTGGAATCTGGGTATGGCTACACCTTC.

This clonotype was seen more than once but under ten times. The CDR3 DNA sequence: TGTGCCAGCAGCCAAGAGCAGTCAGATACGCAGTATTTT. It is translated as CASSQEQSDTQYF. This rearrangement joins TRBV14 to TRBJ2-3, with D unresolved. The CDR3 spans 13 residues. Germline V gives CDR1 SGHDN, CDR2 FVKESK. The V end lost 0 bases, the J end lost 4 bases, and 5 bases lay between the germline ends. Filled out from reference TRBV14 and TRBJ2-3, the complete variable domain reads EAGVTQFPSHSVIEKGQTVTLRCDPISGHDNLYWYRRVMGKEIKFLLHFVKESKQDESGMPNNRFLAERTGGTYSTLKVQPAELEDSGVYFCASSQEQSDTQYFGPGTRLTVL.

The genes are TRBV5-1 and TRBJ2-5; no clear D. The germline gives CDR1 SGHRS, CDR2 YFSETQ. Deletions cut 5 bases from V and 2 bases from J, with 7 bases between. CDR3 length: 12 residues. CDR3 DNA: TGCGCCAGCAGGCCCGAACAAGAGACCCAGTACTTC. It yields the protein CASRPEQETQYF. The whole variable domain, remainder taken from reference TRBV5-1 and TRBJ2-5, is KAGVTQTPRYLIKTRGQQVTLSCSPISGHRSVSWYQQTPGQGLQFLFEYFSETQRNKGNFPGRFSGRQFSNSRSEMNVSTLELGDSALYLCASRPEQETQYFGPGTRLLVL.

Worth noting for this clonotype: Compared with germline, one end of the junction differs, possibly owing to a read error. The CDR3: CSVEIGTPLTDTRYF. The CDR3 nucleotides read TGCAGCGTTGAAATCGGGACCCCTCTCACAGATACGCGGTATTTT. The rearrangement links TRBV29-1 to TRBJ2-3; possibly TRBD1 or TRBD2 for D (5 bases each). The CDR3 contains 15 residues. The germline gives CDR1 SQVTM, CDR2 ANQGSEA.

There are a few counts of this clonotype. Given a much more abundant clone one base away, this may be a read error. J is TRBJ2-7 and V is TRBV6-6; 8 nucleotides align to TRBD2. The junction had 4 bases not matched to a gene; V was cut back by 6 bases and J by 3 bases. Germline values: CDR1 MNHNY, CDR2 SVGAGI (reference sequence). There are 13 residues in the CDR3. Here the CDR3 DNA reads TGTGCCAGCAGACCGGGACTAGGCTACGAGCAGTACTTC. Encoded protein: CASRPGLGYEQYF.

V usage is TRBV6-6 and J usage is TRBJ2-7, with TRBD2 as a possible D gene (6 bases). Germline-derived CDR1 and CDR2 are MNHNY and SVGAGI (reference sequence). This CDR3 has 14 residues. Trimming left V 4 bases short and J 1 base short, with 11 bases between. The CDR3 is CASSSIAASYEQYF. CDR3 coding DNA: TGTGCCAGCAGTTCGATAGCGGCATCCTACGAGCAGTACTTC.

The chain recombines TRBV20-1 with TRBJ2-3; 7 bases are a match to TRBD2. The germline gives CDR1 DFQATT, CDR2 SNEGSKA (reference sequence). The CDR3 has 16 amino acids. After removal of 0 bases from V and 2 bases from J, the junction contained 8 bases not matched to a gene. The CDR3 reads CSARDLASGYTDTQYF. The CDR3 nucleotides read TGCAGTGCTAGAGATCTAGCTAGCGGATACACAGATACGCAGTATTTT.

A few counts support this clonotype. The V call is TRBV5-1, the J call TRBJ1-2; D is perhaps TRBD1 (6 bases). CDR1 SGHRS and CDR2 YFSETQ come from the germline V gene. Trimming left V 0 bases short and J 7 bases short, with 16 bases between. The CDR3 runs 15 residues. The DNA for the CDR3 is TGCGCCAGCAGCTTGGCCAGGGGCGCGGTTTCTGGCTACACCTTC. It translates to CASSLARGAVSGYTF.

CDR3 amino acids: CASKRGGTNEKLFF. CDR3 DNA sequence: TGTGCCAGCAAAAGGGGGGGAACTAATGAAAAACTGTTTTTT. J is TRBJ1-4 and V is TRBV6-6; D may be TRBD1 (6 bases). The CDR3 loop spans 14 amino acids. CDR1 is MNHNY and CDR2 is SVGAGI in the germline V gene (reference sequence). V gave up 7 bases and J gave up 1 base, with 10 bases separating them.

J is TRBJ1-5 and V is TRBV28, with D uncertain. The germline V gene encodes CDR1 MDHEN and CDR2 SYDVKM. The V and J ends lost 5 bases and 2 bases respectively, with 13 bases between them. The length of the CDR3 is 15 residues. This chain's CDR3 is CASSAPDPGNQPQHF. As DNA, the CDR3 is TGTGCCAGCAGTGCCCCCGACCCCGGCAATCAGCCCCAGCATTTT.